There are a few counts of the clone carrying this TCR beta chain. The sample comes from a study of patients and donors after allogeneic stem cell transplantation. TCRdb re-derived calls from the RT-PCR reads in MiXCR, one entry per CDR3 protein. Of around 200,000 distinct CDR3 sequences in the sample, 38% were seen once. Germline V lookup: CDR1 MDHEN, CDR2 SYDVKM. The CDR3 length is 16 residues. V was pared by 3 bases and J by 8 bases, with 22 bases between. The source material was blood, either unsorted or a sorted T cell fraction (not recorded which). The chain uses TRBV28 and TRBJ1-1; D is possibly TRBD1 (6 bases). This TCR was recovered from a human donor who was either an allogeneic HSCT recipient or a stem cell or donor lymphocyte infusion donor (not recorded which). It is not recorded whose cells these are; they may come from a transplant donor. The CDR3 sequence: CASSLKLEWGPIEAFF. The CDR3 DNA sequence: TGTGCCAGCAGTTTGAAGCTTGAGTGGGGGCCTATAGAAGCTTTCTTT.